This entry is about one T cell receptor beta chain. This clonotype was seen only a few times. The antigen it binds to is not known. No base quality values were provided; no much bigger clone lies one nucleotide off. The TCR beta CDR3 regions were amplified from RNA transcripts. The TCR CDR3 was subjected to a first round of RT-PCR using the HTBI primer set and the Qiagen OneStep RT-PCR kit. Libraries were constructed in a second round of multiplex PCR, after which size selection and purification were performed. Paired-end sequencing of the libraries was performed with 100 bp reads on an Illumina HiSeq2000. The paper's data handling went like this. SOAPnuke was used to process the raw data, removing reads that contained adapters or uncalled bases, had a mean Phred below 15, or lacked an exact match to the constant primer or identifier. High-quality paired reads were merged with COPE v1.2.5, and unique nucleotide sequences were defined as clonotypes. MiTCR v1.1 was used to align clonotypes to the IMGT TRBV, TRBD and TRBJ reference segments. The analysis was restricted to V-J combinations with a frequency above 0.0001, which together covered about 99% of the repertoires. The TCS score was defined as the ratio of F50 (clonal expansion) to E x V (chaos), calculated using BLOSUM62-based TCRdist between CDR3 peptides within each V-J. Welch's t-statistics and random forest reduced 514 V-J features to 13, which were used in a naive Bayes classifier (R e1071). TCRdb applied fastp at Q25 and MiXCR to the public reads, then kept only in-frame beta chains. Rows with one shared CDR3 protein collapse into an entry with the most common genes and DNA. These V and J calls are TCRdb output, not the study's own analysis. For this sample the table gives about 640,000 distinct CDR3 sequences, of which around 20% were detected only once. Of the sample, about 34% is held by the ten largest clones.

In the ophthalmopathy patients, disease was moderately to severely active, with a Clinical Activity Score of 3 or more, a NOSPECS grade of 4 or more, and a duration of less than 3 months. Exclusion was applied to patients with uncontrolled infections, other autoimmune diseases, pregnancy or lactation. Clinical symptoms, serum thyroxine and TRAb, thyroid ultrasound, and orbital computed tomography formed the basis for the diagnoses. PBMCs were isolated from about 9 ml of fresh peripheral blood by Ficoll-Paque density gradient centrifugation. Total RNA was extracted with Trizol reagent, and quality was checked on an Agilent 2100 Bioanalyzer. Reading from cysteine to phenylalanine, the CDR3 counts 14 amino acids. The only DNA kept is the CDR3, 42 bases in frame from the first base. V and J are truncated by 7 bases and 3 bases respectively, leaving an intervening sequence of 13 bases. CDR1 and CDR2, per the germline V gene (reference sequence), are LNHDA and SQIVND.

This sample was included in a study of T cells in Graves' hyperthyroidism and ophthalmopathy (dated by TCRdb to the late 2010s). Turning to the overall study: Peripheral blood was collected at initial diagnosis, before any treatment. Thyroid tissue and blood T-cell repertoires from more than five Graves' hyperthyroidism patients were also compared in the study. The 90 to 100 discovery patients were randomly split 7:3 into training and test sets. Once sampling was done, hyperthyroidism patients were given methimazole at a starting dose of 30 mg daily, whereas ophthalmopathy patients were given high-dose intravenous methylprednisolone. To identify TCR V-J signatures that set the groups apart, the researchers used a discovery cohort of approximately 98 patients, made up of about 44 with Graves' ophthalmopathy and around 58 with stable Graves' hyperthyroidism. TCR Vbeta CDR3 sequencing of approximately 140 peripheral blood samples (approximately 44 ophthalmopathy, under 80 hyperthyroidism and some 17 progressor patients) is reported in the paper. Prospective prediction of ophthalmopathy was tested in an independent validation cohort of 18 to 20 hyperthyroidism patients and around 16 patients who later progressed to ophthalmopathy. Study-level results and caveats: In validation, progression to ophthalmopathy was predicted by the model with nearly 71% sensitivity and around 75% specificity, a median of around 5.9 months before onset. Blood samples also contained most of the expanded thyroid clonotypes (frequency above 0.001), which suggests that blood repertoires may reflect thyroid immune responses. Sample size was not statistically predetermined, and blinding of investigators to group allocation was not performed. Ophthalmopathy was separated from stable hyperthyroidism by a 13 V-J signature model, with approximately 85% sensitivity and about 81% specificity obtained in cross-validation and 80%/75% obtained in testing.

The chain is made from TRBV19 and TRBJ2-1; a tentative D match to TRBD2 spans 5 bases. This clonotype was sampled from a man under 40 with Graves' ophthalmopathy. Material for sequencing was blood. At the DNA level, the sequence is TGTGCCAGTAACAGCGGAGGCATCTACAATGAGCAGTTCTTC. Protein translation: CASNSGGIYNEQFF.